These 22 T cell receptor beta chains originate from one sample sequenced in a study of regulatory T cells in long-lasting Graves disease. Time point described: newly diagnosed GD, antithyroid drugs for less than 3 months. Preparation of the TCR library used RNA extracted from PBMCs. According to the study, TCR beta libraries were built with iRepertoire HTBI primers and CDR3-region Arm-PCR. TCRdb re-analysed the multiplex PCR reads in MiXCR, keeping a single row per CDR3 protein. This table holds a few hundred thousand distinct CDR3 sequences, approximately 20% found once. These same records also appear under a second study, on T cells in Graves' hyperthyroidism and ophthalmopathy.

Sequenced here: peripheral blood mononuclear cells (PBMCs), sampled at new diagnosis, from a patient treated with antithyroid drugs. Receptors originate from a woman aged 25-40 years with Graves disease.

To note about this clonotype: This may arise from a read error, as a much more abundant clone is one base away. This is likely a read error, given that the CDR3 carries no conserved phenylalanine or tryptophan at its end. This CDR3 reads CASSVGTERTQYL. The CDR3 DNA sequence: TGTGCCAGCAGCGTAGGAACAGAACGTACGCAGTATCTT. V gene TRBV5-5 combines with J gene TRBJ2-3, with no clear D. V lost 4 bases to trimming and J lost 8 bases, with 14 bases between them. CDR3 size: 13 residues. Germline values: CDR1 SGHKS, CDR2 YYEKEE (reference sequence).

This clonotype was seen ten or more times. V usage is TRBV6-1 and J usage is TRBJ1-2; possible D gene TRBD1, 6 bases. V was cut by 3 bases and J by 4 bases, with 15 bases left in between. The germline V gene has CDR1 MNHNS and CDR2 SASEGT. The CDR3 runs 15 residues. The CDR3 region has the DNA TGTGCCAGCAGTGACCAGTGGGGGCAGAGCTATGGCTACACCTTC. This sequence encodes CASSDQWGQSYGYTF.

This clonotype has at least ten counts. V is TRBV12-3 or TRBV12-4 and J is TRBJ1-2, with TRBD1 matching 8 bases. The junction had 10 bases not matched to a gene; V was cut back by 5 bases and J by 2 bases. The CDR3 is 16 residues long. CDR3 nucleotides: TGTGCCAGCAGTCGCTCCGACAGGGGACGCAACTATGGCTACACCTTC. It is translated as CASSRSDRGRNYGYTF.

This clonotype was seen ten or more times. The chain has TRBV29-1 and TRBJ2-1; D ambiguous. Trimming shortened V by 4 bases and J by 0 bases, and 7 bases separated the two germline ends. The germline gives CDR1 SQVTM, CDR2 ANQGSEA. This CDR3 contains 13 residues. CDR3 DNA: TGCAGCGTTGGGCGGCACTCCTACAATGAGCAGTTCTTC. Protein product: CSVGRHSYNEQFF.

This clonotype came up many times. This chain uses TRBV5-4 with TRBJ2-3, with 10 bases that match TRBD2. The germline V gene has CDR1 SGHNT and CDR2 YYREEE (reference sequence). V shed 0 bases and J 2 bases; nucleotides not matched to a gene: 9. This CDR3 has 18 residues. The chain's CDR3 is CASSLESGLAGVTDTQYF. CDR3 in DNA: TGTGCCAGCAGCTTGGAGTCTGGGCTAGCGGGGGTCACAGATACGCAGTATTTT.

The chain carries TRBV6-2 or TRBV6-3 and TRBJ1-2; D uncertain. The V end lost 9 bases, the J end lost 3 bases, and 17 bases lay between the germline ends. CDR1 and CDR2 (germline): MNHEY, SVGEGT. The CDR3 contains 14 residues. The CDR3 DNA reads TGTGCCAGTTCTTCTCTGGCGGGGTACTATGGCTACACCTTC. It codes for CASSSLAGYYGYTF.

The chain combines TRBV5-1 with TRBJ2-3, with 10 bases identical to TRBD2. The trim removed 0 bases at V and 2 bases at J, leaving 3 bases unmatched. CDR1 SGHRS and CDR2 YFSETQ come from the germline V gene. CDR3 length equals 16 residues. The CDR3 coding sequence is TGCGCCAGCAGCTTGGAACTAGCGGGGACCACAGATACGCAGTATTTT. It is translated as CASSLELAGTTDTQYF.

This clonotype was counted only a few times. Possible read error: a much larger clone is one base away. The CDR3 DNA reads as TGCAGCGTTGACCGTCCGGGACAGTACAATGAGCAGTACTTC. It translates to CSVDRPGQYNEQYF. The genes are TRBV29-1 and TRBJ2-7, with 7 bases identical to TRBD1. This CDR3 is built from 14 residues. The V and J ends lost 3 bases and 7 bases, in that order; junction bases with no gene match: 12. Per germline, CDR1 SQVTM and CDR2 ANQGSEA.

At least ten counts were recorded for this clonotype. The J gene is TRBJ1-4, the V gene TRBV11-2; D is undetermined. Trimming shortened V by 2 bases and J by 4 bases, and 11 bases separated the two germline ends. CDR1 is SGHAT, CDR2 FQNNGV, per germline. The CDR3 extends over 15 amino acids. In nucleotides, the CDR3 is TGTGCCAGCAGCTTATGGACGGGAGTTAATGAAAAACTGTTTTTT. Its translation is CASSLWTGVNEKLFF.

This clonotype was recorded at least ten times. CDR3 DNA sequence: TGTGCCAGCAGCTTGGCTCAGGGTCCCACCGGGGAGCTGTTTTTT. Its protein product is CASSLAQGPTGELFF. The chain carries TRBV5-5 and TRBJ2-2; D might be TRBD1 (5 bases). The CDR3 consists of 15 residues. Germline CDR1 reads SGHKS; CDR2 reads YYEKEE (reference sequence). V was cut by 0 bases and J by 4 bases, with 10 bases left in between.

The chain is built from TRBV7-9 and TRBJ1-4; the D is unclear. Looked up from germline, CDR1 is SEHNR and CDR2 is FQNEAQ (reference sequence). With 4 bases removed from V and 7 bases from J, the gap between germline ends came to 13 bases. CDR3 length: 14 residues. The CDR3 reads CASSSPPMREKLFF. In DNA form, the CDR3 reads TGTGCCAGCAGCTCGCCCCCCATGCGTGAAAAACTGTTTTTT.

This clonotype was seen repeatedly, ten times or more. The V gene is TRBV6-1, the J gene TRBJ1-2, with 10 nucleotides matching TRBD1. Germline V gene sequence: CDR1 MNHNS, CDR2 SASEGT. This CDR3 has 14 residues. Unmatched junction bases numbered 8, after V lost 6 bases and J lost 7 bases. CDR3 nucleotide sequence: TGTGCCAGCAGAACCGGGACAGGGGCCAGTGGCTACACCTTC. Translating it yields CASRTGTGASGYTF.

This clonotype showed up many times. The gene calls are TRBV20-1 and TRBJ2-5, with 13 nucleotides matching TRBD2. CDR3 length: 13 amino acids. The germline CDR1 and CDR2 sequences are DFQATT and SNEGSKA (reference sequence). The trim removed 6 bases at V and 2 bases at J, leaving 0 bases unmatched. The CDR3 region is CSALAGGQETQYF. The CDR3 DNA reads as TGCAGTGCACTAGCGGGGGGGCAAGAGACCCAGTACTTC.

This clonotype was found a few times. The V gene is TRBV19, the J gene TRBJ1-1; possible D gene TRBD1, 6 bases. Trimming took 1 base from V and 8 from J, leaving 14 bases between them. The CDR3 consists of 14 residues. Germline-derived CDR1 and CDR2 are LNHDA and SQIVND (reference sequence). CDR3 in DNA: TGTGCCAGTAGTATAGGGCAGGGGACTGCCGAAGCTTTCTTT. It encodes CASSIGQGTAEAFF.

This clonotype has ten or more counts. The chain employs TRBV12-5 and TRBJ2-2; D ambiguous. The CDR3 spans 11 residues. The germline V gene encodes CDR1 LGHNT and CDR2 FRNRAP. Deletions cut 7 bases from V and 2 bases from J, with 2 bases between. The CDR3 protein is CASVNTGELFF. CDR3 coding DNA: TGTGCTAGTGTTAACACCGGGGAGCTGTTTTTT. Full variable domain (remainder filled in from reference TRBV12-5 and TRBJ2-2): DARVTQTPRHKVTEMGQEVTMRCQPILGHNTVFWYRQTMMQGLELLAYFRNRAPLDDSGMPKDRFSAEMPDATLATLKIQPSEPRDSAVYFCASVNTGELFFGEGSRLTVL.

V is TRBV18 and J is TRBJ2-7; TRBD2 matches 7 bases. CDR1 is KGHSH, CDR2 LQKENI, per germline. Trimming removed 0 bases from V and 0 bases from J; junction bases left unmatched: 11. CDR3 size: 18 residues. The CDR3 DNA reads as TGTGCCAGCTCACCACCCTGGGCTGGCGGGAGAGCCTCCTACGAGCAGTACTTC. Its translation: CASSPPWAGGRASYEQYF. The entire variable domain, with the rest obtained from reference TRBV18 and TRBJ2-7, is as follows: NAGVMQNPRHLVRRRGQEARLRCSPMKGHSHVYWYRQLPEEGLKFMVYLQKENIIDESGMPKERFSAEFPKEGPSILRIQQVVRGDSAAYFCASSPPWAGGRASYEQYFGPGTRLTVT.

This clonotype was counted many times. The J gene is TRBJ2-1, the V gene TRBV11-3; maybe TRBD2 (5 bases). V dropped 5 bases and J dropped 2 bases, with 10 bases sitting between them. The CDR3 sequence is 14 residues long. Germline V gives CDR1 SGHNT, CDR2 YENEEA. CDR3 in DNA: TGTGCCAGCAGCCCCCCCGGGACCTACAATGAGCAGTTCTTC. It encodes CASSPPGTYNEQFF.

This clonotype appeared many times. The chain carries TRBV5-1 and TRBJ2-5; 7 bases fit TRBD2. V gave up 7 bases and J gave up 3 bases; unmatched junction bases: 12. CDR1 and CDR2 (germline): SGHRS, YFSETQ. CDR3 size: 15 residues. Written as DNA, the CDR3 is TGCGCCAGCTTCCCGAGGCCAGGACTAGAAGAGACCCAGTACTTC. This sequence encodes CASFPRPGLEETQYF.

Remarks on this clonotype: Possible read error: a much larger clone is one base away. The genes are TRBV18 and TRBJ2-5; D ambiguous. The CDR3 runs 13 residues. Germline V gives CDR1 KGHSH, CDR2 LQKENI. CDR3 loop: CASSHTEKEAQYF. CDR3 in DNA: TGTGCCAGCTCACACACGGAGAAAGAGGCCCAGTACTTC.

In DNA, the CDR3 is TGCGCCAGCAGCCAAGGCCCGGATACGCAGTATTTT. This sequence encodes CASSQGPDTQYF. The chain couples TRBV4-1 to TRBJ2-3; D gene unclear. V lost 1 base to trimming and J lost 6 bases, with 5 bases between them. This CDR3 comprises 12 residues. CDR1 and CDR2 (germline): MGHRA, YSYEKL.

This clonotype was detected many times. The CDR3: CASSSEGTSGGNTQYF. The DNA of the CDR3 is TGTGCCAGCAGCTCCGAAGGGACTAGCGGGGGTAATACGCAGTATTTT. The chain is built from TRBV7-9 and TRBJ2-3; 14 positions agree with TRBD2. The length of the CDR3 is 16 residues. CDR1 and CDR2 from the germline V gene are SEHNR and FQNEAQ (reference sequence). Trimming took 4 bases from V and 7 from J; bases not matched to a gene: 7.

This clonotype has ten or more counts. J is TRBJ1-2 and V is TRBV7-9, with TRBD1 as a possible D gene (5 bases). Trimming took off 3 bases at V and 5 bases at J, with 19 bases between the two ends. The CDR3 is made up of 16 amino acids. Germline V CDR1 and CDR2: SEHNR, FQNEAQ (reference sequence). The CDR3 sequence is CASSLNGSPRGYGYTF. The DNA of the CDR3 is TGTGCCAGCAGCTTGAATGGCAGCCCAAGGGGTTATGGCTACACCTTC.